This TCR beta chain was captured by sequencing in a study of control samples from healthy donors and cancer patients. The CDR3 covers 13 residues. Trimming pared 2 bases from V and 7 bases from J, leaving 12 bases between. The germline gives CDR1 SGHTA, CDR2 FQGNSA. Sequencing used immunoSEQ multiplex PCR; TCRdb keeps in-frame clones, though not all of them. The table shows about 130,000 clones, with over 85% occurring only once. The TCR originated in a man younger than 35 in good health. Specimen: blood. This sequence joins TRBV7-2 and TRBJ2-7; D remains ambiguous. In nucleotides, the CDR3 is TGTGCCAGCAGCTTACTACTCCGTTGGGAGCAGTACTTC. Encoded protein: CASSLLLRWEQYF.